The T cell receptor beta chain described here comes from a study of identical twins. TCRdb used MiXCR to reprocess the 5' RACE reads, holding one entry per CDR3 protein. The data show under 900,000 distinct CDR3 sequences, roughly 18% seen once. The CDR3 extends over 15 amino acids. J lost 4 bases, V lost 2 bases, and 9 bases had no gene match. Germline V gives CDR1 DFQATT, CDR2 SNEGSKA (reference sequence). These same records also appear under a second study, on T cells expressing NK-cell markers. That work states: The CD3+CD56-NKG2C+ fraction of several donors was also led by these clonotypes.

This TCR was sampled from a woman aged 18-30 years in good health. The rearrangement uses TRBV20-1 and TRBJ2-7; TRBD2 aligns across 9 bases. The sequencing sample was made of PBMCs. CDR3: CSARSGVSGSYEQYF. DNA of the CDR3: TGCAGTGCTAGAAGTGGTGTTAGCGGGAGTTACGAGCAGTACTTC.